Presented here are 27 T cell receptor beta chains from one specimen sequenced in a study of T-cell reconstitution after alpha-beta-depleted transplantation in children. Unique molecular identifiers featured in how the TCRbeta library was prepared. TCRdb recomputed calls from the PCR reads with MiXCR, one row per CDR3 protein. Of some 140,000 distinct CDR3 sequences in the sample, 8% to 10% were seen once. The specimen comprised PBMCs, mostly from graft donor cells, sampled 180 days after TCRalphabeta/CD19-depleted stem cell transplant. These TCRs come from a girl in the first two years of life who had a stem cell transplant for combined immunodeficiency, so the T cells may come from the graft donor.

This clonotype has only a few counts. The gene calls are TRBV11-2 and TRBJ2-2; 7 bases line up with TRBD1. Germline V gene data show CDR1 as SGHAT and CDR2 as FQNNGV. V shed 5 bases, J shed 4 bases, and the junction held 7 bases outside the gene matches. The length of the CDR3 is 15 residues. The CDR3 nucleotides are TGTGCCAGCAGCCCCAGGGGGTCGGTCACCGGGGAGCTGTTTTTT. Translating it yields CASSPRGSVTGELFF.

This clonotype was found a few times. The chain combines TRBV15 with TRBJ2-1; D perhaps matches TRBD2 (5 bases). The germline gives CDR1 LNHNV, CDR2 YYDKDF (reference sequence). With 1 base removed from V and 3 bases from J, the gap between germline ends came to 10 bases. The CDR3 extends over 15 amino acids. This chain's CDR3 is CATSRGPGSYNEQFF. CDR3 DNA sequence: TGTGCCACCAGCAGAGGCCCGGGGAGCTACAATGAGCAGTTCTTC.

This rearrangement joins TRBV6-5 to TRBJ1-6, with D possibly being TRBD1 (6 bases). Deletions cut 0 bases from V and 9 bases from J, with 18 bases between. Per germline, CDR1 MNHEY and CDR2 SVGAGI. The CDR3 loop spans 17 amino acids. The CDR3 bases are TGTGCCAGCAGTTACTCGACGGGCAACCGAGGGGGTTCACCCCTCCACTTT. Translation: CASSYSTGNRGGSPLHF.

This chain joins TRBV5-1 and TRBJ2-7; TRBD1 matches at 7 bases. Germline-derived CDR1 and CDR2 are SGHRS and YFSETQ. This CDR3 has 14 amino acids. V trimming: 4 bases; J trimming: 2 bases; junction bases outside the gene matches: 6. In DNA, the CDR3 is TGCGCCAGCAGCATCCAGACAGGGCCCTACGAGCAGTACTTC. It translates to CASSIQTGPYEQYF.

The CDR3 DNA sequence: TGCAGCGTTAAATGGGGCGAGCTCACCGGGGAGCTGTTTTTT. This encodes CSVKWGELTGELFF. The chain links TRBV29-1 to TRBJ2-2; D may be TRBD1 (5 bases). The ends were cut back, 5 bases at V and 4 bases at J, with 14 bases in the middle. The CDR3 has 14 amino acids. Germline V gives CDR1 SQVTM, CDR2 ANQGSEA.

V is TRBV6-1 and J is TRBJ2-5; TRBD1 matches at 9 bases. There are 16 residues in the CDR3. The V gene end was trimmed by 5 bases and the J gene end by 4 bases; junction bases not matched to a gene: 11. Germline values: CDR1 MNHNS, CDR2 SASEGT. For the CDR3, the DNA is TGTGCCAGCAGTCCCTGGACAGGGGCATGGGGAGAGACCCAGTACTTC. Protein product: CASSPWTGAWGETQYF.

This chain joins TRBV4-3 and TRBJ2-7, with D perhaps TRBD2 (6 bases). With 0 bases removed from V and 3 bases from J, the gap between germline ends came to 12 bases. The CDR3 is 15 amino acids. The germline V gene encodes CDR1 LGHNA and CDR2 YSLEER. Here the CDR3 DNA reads TGCGCCAGCAGCCAAGATCTGGGGAGGTTCTACGAGCAGTACTTC. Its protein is CASSQDLGRFYEQYF.

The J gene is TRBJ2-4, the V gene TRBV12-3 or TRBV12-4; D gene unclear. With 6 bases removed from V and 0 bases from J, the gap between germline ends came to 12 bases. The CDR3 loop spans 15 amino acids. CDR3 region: CASRPDRLAKNIQYF. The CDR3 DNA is TGTGCCAGCAGACCCGACCGTTTAGCCAAAAACATTCAGTACTTC.

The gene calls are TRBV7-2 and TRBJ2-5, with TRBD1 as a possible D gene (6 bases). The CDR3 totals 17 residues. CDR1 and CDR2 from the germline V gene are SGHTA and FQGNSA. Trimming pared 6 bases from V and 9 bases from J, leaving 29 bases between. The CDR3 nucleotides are TGTGCCAGCAGTTCCCCTCCGAACTCCAGGGGCTTAAGGGCCCAGTACTTC. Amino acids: CASSSPPNSRGLRAQYF.

CDR3 in amino acids: CASRNSGSYNEQFF. In DNA, the CDR3 is TGTGCCAGCAGAAATAGCGGGTCCTACAATGAGCAGTTCTTC. This chain connects TRBV6-2 or TRBV6-3 to TRBJ2-1, with TRBD2 matching over 7 bases. The CDR3 is made up of 14 amino acids. Losses at the gene ends were 6 bases for V and 1 base for J; bases not matched to a gene: 3. Per germline, CDR1 MNHEY and CDR2 SVGEGT.

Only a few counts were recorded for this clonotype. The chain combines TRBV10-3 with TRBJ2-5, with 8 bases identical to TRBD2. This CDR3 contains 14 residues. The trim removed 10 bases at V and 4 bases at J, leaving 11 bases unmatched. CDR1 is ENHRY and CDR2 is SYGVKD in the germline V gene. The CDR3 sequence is CATETSVGGETQYF. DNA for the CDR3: TGTGCCACGGAGACTAGCGTAGGAGGAGAGACCCAGTACTTC.

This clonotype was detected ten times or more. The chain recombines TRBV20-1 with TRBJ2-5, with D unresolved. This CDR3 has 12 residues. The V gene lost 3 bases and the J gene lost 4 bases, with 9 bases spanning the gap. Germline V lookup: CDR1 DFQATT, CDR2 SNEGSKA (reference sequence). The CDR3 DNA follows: TGCAGTGCTAGGCCGTTCTTAGAGACCCAGTACTTC. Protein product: CSARPFLETQYF.

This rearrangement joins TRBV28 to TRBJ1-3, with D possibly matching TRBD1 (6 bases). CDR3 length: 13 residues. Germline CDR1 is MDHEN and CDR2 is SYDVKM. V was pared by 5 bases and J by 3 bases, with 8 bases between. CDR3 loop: CASSRDIGNTIYF. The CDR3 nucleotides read TGTGCCAGCAGTAGGGACATTGGAAACACCATATATTTT.

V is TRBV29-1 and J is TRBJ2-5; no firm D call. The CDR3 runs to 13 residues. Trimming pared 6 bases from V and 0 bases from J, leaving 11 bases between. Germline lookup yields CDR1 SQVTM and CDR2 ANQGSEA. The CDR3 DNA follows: TGCAGCGTAGCACCCCAGTACCAAGAGACCCAGTACTTC. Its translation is CSVAPQYQETQYF.

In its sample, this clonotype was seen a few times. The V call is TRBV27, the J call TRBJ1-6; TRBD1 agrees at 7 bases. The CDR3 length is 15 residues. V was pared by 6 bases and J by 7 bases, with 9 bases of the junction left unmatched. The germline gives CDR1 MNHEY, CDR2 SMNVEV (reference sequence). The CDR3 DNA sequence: TGTGCCAGCAGGACCAGACAGGGAAGAAATTCACCCCTCCACTTT. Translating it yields CASRTRQGRNSPLHF.

The CDR3 DNA sequence: TGTGCCAGCAGCTTGGATGGGAGTTTGGGCAGGTCGGGCCAGGTACTTCGAGAGACCCAGTACTTC. This sequence encodes CASSLDGSLGRSGQVLRETQYF. This rearrangement joins TRBV5-6 to TRBJ2-5; D is possibly TRBD2 (5 bases). The CDR3 is made up of 22 amino acids. V lost 0 bases, J lost 4 bases, and 34 bases lay in between. The germline V gene has CDR1 SGHDT and CDR2 YYEEEE.

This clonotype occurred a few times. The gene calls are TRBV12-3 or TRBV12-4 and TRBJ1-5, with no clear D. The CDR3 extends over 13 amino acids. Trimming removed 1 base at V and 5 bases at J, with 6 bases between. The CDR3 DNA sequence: TGTGCCAGCAGTTTAGGAGCATATCAGCCCCAGCATTTT. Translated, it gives CASSLGAYQPQHF.

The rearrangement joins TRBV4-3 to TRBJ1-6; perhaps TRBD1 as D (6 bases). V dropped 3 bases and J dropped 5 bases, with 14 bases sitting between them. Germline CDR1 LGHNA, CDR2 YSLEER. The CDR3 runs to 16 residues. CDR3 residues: CASSQGRGVNNSPLHF. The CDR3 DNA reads TGCGCCAGCAGCCAGGGGAGGGGGGTCAATAATTCACCCCTCCACTTT.

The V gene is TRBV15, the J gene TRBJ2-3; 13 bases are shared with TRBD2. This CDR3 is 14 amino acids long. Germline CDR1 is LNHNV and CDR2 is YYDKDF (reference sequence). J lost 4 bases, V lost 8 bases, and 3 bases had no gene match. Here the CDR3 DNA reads TGTGCCACCGGACTAGCGGGAGCGGCAGATACGCAGTATTTT. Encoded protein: CATGLAGAADTQYF.

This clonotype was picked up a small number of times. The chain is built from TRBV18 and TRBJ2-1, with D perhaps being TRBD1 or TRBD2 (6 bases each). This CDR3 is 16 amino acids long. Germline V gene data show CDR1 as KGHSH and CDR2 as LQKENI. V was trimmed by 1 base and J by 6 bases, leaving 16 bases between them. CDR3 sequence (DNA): TGTGCCAGCTCACCACTGGTGGGGGGCCATTCCAATGAGCAGTTCTTC. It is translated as CASSPLVGGHSNEQFF.

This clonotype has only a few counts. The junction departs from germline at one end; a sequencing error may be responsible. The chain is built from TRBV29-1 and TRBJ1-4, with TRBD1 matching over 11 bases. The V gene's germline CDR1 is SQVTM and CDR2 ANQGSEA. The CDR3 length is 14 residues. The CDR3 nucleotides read TGCAGCGTCGGACAGGGGGCAACGAATGAAAAACTGTTTTTT. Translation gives CSVGQGATNEKLFF. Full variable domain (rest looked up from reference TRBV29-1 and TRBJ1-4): SAVISQKPSRDICQRGTSLTIQCQVDSQVTMMFWYRQQPGQSLTLIATANQGSEATYESGFVIDKFPISRPNLTFSTLTVSNMSPEDSSIYLCSVGQGATNEKLFFGSGTQLSVL.

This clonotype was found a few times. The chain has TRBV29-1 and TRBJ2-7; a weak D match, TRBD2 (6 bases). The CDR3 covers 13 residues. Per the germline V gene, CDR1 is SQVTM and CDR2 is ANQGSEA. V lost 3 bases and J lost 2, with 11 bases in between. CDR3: CSVDGGSPYEQYF. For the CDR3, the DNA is TGCAGCGTTGACGGGGGATCCCCCTACGAGCAGTACTTC.

The CDR3 loop is CASSTMDSGDPRQFF. The CDR3 nucleotides read TGTGCCAGCAGTACAATGGACAGTGGGGATCCGAGGCAGTTCTTC. The rearrangement joins TRBV27 to TRBJ2-1, with D tentatively TRBD1 (6 bases). The V gene lost 5 bases and the J gene lost 12 bases, with 23 bases spanning the gap. Germline CDR1 and CDR2: MNHEY and SMNVEV (reference sequence). The CDR3 totals 15 residues.

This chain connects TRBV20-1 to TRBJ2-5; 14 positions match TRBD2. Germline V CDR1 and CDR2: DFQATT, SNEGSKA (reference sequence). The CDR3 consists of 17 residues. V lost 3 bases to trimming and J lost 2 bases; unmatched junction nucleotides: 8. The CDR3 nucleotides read TGCAGTGCTAGGAGGACTAGCGGGAGGCCGCTACAAGAGACCCAGTACTTC. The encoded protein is CSARRTSGRPLQETQYF.

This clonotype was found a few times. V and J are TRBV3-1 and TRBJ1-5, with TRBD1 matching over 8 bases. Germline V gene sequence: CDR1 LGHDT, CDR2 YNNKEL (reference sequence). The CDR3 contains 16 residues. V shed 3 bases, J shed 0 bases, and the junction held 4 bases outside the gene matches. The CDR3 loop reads CASSHGTGYSNQPQHF. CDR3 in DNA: TGTGCCAGCAGCCATGGGACAGGCTATAGCAATCAGCCCCAGCATTTT. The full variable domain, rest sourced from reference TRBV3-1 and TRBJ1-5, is DTAVSQTPKYLVTQMGNDKSIKCEQNLGHDTMYWYKQDSKKFLKIMFSYNNKELIINETVPNRFSPKSPDKAHLNLHINSLELGDSAVYFCASSHGTGYSNQPQHFGDGTRLSIL.

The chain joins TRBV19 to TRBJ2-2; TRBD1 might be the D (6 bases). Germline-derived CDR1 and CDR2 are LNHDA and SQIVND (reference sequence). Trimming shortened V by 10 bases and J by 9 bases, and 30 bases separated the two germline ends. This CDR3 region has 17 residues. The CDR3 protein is CATERGWGSQSPRELFF. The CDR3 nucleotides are TGTGCCACCGAGAGGGGGTGGGGTAGCCAGAGCCCCCGGGAGCTGTTTTTT.

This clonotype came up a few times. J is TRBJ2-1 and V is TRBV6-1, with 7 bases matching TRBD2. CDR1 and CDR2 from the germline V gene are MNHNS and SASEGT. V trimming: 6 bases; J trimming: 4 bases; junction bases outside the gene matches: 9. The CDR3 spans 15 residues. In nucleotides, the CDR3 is TGTGCCAGCAGACCTCCGGGACTACAGTACAATGAGCAGTTCTTC. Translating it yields CASRPPGLQYNEQFF.